This entry lists 22 T cell receptor beta chains sequenced from one sample in a study of blood T cells in healthy people across ages. A sample-barcoded 5' primer and a J-beta primer mix were used in a second PCR of roughly 7 to 12 cycles. TCRdb reprocessed the 5' RACE reads with MiXCR, giving one entry per CDR3 protein. The table lists just under 900,000 distinct CDR3 sequences, more than 25% of them singletons. Sequences were obtained from blood. Receptors originate from a woman older than 75 in good health.

The V call is TRBV6-6, the J call TRBJ2-7; 8 bases agree with TRBD2. The V gene end was trimmed by 3 bases and the J gene end by 7 bases; junction bases not matched to a gene: 5. This CDR3 has 13 amino acids. The germline gives CDR1 MNHNY, CDR2 SVGAGI (reference sequence). CDR3 bases: TGTGCCAGCAGTTATGGCGGGGGGCGGGAGCAGTACTTC. It codes for CASSYGGGREQYF.

Concerning this clonotype itself: A much larger clone differs by one base, so this may be a read error. The CDR3 nucleotides are TGTGCCAGCAGCATCGGACTAGCCGGCGAGCAGTACTTC. Translating gives CASSIGLAGEQYF. The chain couples TRBV11-1 to TRBJ2-4; 8 bases line up with TRBD2. The DNA end lines up better with TRBJ2-7; the J call may be wrong. The CDR3 runs to 13 residues. The germline CDR1 and CDR2 sequences are SGHAT and FQDESV (reference sequence).

This clonotype appeared many times. The chain joins TRBV4-3 to TRBJ2-1; 13 bases fit TRBD2. CDR1 LGHNA and CDR2 YSLEER come from the germline V gene. The V segment lost 2 bases and the J segment 0 bases; nucleotides outside the gene matches: 10. The CDR3 is 20 amino acids. CDR3 nucleotide sequence: TGCGCCAGCAGCCAATTTCGACTAGCGGGGGGTCCCACCTCCTACAATGAGCAGTTCTTC. It encodes CASSQFRLAGGPTSYNEQFF.

This clonotype has just a few counts. V usage is TRBV11-2 and J usage is TRBJ1-2; D remains unclear. The CDR3 runs 13 residues. Germline assignment: CDR1 SGHAT and CDR2 FQNNGV. V was trimmed by 5 bases and J by 4 bases, leaving 11 bases between them. The CDR3 is CASSAGRLYGYTF. The CDR3 DNA is TGTGCCAGCAGCGCTGGACGCCTCTATGGCTACACCTTC.

This clonotype was seen a handful of times. The J gene is TRBJ1-1, the V gene TRBV5-4; tentatively, D is TRBD1 (5 bases). This CDR3 contains 16 residues. Germline V gene data show CDR1 as SGHNT and CDR2 as YYREEE (reference sequence). V was pared by 4 bases and J by 1 base, with 17 bases between. The CDR3 DNA reads TGTGCCAGCAGCCCTGGGGGGGGTTTGGGGAACACTGAAGCTTTCTTT. Amino acids: CASSPGGGLGNTEAFF.

This clonotype was found a few times. V gene TRBV4-1 combines with J gene TRBJ2-5; D might be TRBD2 (6 bases). This CDR3 is built from 14 residues. Germline CDR1 reads MGHRA; CDR2 reads YSYEKL. The germline V and J ends were trimmed by 3 bases and 4 bases, with 12 bases remaining between them. In nucleotides, the CDR3 is TGCGCCAGCAGCCATTTTCGGGGAGGAGAGACCCAGTACTTC. Amino acids: CASSHFRGGETQYF.

As regards this clonotype: A read error is possible here, since a much larger clone lies one base away. This sequence joins TRBV6-2 or TRBV6-3 and TRBJ2-7, with D possibly being TRBD2 (5 bases). The CDR3 is 16 amino acids. V shed 1 base and J shed 0 bases, with 13 bases lying between them. Germline V gene data show CDR1 as MNHEY and CDR2 as SVGEGT. CDR3 residues: CASSYFGVQNSYEQYF. CDR3 bases: TGTGCCAGCAGTTACTTCGGGGTCCAGAACTCCTACGAGCAGTACTTC.

Comments on this clonotype: The junction departs from germline at one end; a sequencing error may be responsible. The chain has TRBV4-2 and TRBJ2-7; no clear D gene. The better agreement between TRBJ2-4 and the DNA end casts doubt on the J call. There are 14 residues in the CDR3. CDR1 is LGHNA, CDR2 YNFKEQ, per germline. CDR3 amino acids: CASNQSNVGNIQYF. CDR3 nucleotide sequence: TGTGCCAGCAACCAATCGAACGTGGGGAACATTCAGTACTTC.

The gene calls are TRBV20-1 and TRBJ2-1, with D perhaps assigned TRBD1 or TRBD2 (6 bases each). Germline V gene data show CDR1 as DFQATT and CDR2 as SNEGSKA (reference sequence). The CDR3 has 16 residues. Trimming removed 0 bases from V and 9 bases from J, with 21 bases in between. The CDR3 bases are TGCAGTGCTAGAGATTGGGGGGAAGTACAGGGTGGTGAGCAGTTCTTC. It codes for CSARDWGEVQGGEQFF.

This clonotype was counted at least ten times. The V gene is TRBV9, the J gene TRBJ2-7, with TRBD1 as a possible D gene (5 bases). V dropped 3 bases and J dropped 4 bases, with 17 bases sitting between them. CDR3 length: 15 amino acids. CDR1 and CDR2 from the germline V gene are SGDLS and YYNGEE. The CDR3 here is CASSAYQGSEYEQYF. The CDR3 DNA sequence: TGTGCCAGCAGCGCCTACCAGGGATCCGAATACGAGCAGTACTTC.

The CDR3 loop reads CASTITGMTGELFF. For the CDR3, the DNA is TGTGCCAGTACGATAACAGGGATGACCGGGGAGCTGTTTTTT. The V and J genes are TRBV6-2 or TRBV6-3 and TRBJ2-2; perhaps TRBD1 as D (6 bases). The germline V gene encodes CDR1 MNHEY and CDR2 SVGEGT. V was pared by 9 bases and J by 5 bases, with 16 bases between. This CDR3 is 14 amino acids long.

This clonotype was picked up a small number of times. CDR3 amino acids: CASTRMSLTSGNQPQHF. The DNA of the CDR3 is TGTGCCAGCACCCGCATGAGCTTAACGAGTGGCAATCAGCCCCAGCATTTT. The chain recombines TRBV6-2 or TRBV6-3 with TRBJ1-5; no firm D call. The CDR3 loop spans 17 amino acids. Germline CDR1 MNHEY, CDR2 SVGEGT. Trimming shortened V by 7 bases and J by 2 bases, and 21 bases separated the two germline ends.

This clonotype came up a few times. The CDR3 DNA reads TGTGCCAGCAGTTTTAGGGGCGGTGAAGCTTTCTTT. This gives the protein CASSFRGGEAFF. This sequence joins TRBV7-2 and TRBJ1-1; perhaps TRBD1 as D (5 bases). Germline V lookup: CDR1 SGHTA, CDR2 FQGNSA. This CDR3 is built from 12 residues. V gave up 6 bases and J gave up 7 bases, with 12 bases separating them.

This clonotype was detected a few times. V gene TRBV3-1 combines with J gene TRBJ2-1, with D possibly matching TRBD2 (6 bases). The CDR3 runs to 12 residues. The V gene's germline CDR1 is LGHDT and CDR2 YNNKEL (reference sequence). CDR3 residues: CAAGTGLNEQFF. The CDR3 DNA is TGTGCGGCCGGGACTGGACTCAATGAGCAGTTCTTC.

This chain joins TRBV2 and TRBJ2-3; perhaps TRBD2 as D (7 bases). This CDR3 region has 15 residues. The germline V gene has CDR1 SNHLY and CDR2 FYNNEI. V lost 5 bases, J lost 6 bases, and 18 bases lay in between. The CDR3 here is CASSRGRGQGDTQYF. For the CDR3, the DNA is TGTGCCAGCAGTCGAGGGCGGGGGCAGGGGGATACGCAGTATTTT. The complete variable domain, with remaining parts taken from reference TRBV2 and TRBJ2-3, reads EPEVTQTPSHQVTQMGQEVILRCVPISNHLYFYWYRQILGQKVEFLVSFYNNEISEKSEIFDDQFSVERPDGSNFTLKIRSTKLEDSAMYFCASSRGRGQGDTQYFGPGTRLTVL.

The CDR3 sequence: CAWSVSRTSGQETQYF. CDR3 DNA: TGTGCCTGGAGTGTTTCGAGGACTAGCGGCCAAGAGACCCAGTACTTC. V and J are TRBV30 and TRBJ2-5, with 10 bases lining up with TRBD2. Looked up from germline, CDR1 is GTSNPN and CDR2 is SVGIG (reference sequence). Germline trimming cut 0 bases from V and 1 base from J; bases unmatched to any gene: 5. The length of the CDR3 is 16 residues. The full variable domain, in which reference TRBV30 and TRBJ2-5 provide the parts outside the CDR3, is SQTIHQWPATLVQPVGSPLSLECTVEGTSNPNLYWYRQAAGRGLQLLFYSVGIGQISSEVPQNLSASRPQDRQFILSSKKLLLSDSGFYLCAWSVSRTSGQETQYFGPGTRLLVL.

This clonotype has more than one count but fewer than ten. A clone one base away is much larger, so this may be a read error. The chain combines TRBV7-2 with TRBJ2-7, with no clear D. Trimming cost V 6 bases and J 7 bases, with 13 bases left between them. Germline CDR1 SGHTA, CDR2 FQGNSA. This CDR3 spans 12 amino acids. CDR3 coding DNA: TGTGCCAGCAGTACAGCGTACAATGAGCAGTACTTC. Encoded protein: CASSTAYNEQYF. Full variable domain (rest looked up from reference TRBV7-2 and TRBJ2-7): GAGVSQSPSNKVTEKGKDVELRCDPISGHTALYWYRQSLGQGLEFLIYFQGNSAPDKSGLPSDRFSAERTGGSVSTLTIQRTQQEDSAVYLCASSTAYNEQYFGPGTRLTVT.

As to this clonotype: This may be a read error: a much more frequent sequence differs by one nucleotide. The chain employs TRBV10-3 and TRBJ1-2; 9 bases fit TRBD1. From germline, CDR1 is ENHRY and CDR2 SYGVKD. This CDR3 is built from 14 residues. For the CDR3, the DNA is TGTGTCATCAGTGTACAGGGGGCGGTCGAAGGCTACACCTTC. Encoded protein: CVISVQGAVEGYTF.

This clonotype has at least ten counts. The V call is TRBV4-1, the J call TRBJ2-1; 9 nucleotides match TRBD1. J gave up 1 base and V 5 bases, and 6 bases lay outside the gene matches. Germline loops: CDR1 MGHRA, CDR2 YSYEKL. The CDR3 has 16 amino acids. The CDR3 here is CASSEGTGNSYNEQFF. Here the CDR3 DNA reads TGCGCCAGCAGCGAAGGGACAGGGAATTCCTACAATGAGCAGTTCTTC.

The chain carries TRBV7-2 and TRBJ2-5, with TRBD2 matching 7 bases. Germline assignment: CDR1 SGHTA and CDR2 FQGNSA. The junction had 5 bases not matched to a gene; V was cut back by 3 bases and J by 4 bases. This CDR3 contains 14 residues. This chain's CDR3 is CASSFSSGRETQYF. CDR3 nucleotides: TGTGCCAGCAGCTTTTCTAGCGGAAGAGAGACCCAGTACTTC.

Remarks on this clonotype: At one of its ends the junction is not consistent with the germline gene, which may arise from a read error. V and J are TRBV18 and TRBJ1-6; D unclear. Germline V gives CDR1 KGHSH, CDR2 LQKENI. This CDR3 has 13 residues. The CDR3: CASSQTGDIPPHF. CDR3 in DNA: TGTGCCAGCTCACAGACCGGGGATATCCCCCCCCACTTT.

With regard to this clonotype: One base away lies a much larger clone, so this may be a sequencing read error. CDR3 sequence: CAGSLALAADNEQFF. The DNA for the CDR3 is TGTGCCGGCAGCTTGGCCCTAGCGGCGGACAATGAGCAGTTCTTC. The chain employs TRBV5-6 and TRBJ2-1, with 7 positions matching TRBD2. The CDR3 spans 15 residues. The V gene's germline CDR1 is SGHDT and CDR2 YYEEEE.